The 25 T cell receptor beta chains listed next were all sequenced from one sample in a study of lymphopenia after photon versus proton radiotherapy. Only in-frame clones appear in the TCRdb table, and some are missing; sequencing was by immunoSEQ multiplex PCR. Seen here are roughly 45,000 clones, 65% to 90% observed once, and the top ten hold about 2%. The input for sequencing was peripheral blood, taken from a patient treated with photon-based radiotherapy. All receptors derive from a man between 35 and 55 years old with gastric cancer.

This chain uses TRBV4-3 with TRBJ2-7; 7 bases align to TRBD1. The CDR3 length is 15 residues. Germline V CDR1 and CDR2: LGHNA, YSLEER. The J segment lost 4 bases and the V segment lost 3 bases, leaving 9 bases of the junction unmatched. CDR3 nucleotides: TGCGCCAGCAGCCATGACAGGGTGGGAACGTACGAGCAGTACTTC. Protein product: CASSHDRVGTYEQYF.

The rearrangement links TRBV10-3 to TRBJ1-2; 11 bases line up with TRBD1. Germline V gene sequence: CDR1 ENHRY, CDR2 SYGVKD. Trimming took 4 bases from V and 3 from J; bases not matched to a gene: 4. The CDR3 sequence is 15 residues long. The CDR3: CAISAPGQGDYGYTF. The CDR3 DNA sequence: TGTGCCATCAGTGCTCCGGGACAGGGGGACTATGGCTACACCTTC.

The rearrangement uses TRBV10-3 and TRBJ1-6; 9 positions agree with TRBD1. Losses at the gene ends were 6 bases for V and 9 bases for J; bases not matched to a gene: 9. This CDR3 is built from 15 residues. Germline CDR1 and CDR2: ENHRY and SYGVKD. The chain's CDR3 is CAIRGTGITTSPLHF. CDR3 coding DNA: TGTGCCATCAGGGGGACAGGGATAACTACTTCACCCCTCCACTTT.

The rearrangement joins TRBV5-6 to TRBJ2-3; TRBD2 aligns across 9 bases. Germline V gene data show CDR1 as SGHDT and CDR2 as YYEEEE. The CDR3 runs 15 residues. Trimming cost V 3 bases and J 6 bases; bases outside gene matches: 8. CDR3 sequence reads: CASSSRLAAYDTQYF. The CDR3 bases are TGTGCCAGCAGCTCACGACTAGCGGCGTATGATACGCAGTATTTT.

CDR3 bases: TGTGCCAGCAGCCCTGGGGGGGCGGCAGATACGCAGTATTTT. It codes for CASSPGGAADTQYF. V usage is TRBV7-2 and J usage is TRBJ2-3; tentative D call: TRBD2 (7 bases). The CDR3 has 14 amino acids. Germline V lookup: CDR1 SGHTA, CDR2 FQGNSA. V dropped 5 bases and J dropped 4 bases, with 13 bases sitting between them.

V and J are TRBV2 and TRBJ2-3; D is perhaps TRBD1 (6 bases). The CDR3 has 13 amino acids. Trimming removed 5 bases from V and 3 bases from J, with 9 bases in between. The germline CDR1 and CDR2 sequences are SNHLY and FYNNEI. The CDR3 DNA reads TGTGCCAGCAGTACTCAGGGGACAGATACGCAGTATTTT. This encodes CASSTQGTDTQYF.

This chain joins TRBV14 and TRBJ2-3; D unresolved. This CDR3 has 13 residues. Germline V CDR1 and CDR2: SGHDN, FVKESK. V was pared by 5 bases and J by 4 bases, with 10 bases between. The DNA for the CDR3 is TGTGCCAGCAGCTCGCTCGGATCAGATACGCAGTATTTT. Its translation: CASSSLGSDTQYF.

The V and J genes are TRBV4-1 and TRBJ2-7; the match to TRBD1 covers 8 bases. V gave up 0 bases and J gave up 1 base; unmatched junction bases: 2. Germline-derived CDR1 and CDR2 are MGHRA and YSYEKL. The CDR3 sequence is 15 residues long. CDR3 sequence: CASSQDRTGSYEQYF. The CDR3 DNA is TGCGCCAGCAGCCAAGACCGGACAGGGTCCTACGAGCAGTACTTC.

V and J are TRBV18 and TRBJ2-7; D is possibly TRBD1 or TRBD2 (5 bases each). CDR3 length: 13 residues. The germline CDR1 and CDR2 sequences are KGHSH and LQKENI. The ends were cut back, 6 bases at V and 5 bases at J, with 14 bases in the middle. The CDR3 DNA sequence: TGTGCCAGCTCCCCCGGGACGACGGACGAGCAGTACTTC. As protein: CASSPGTTDEQYF.

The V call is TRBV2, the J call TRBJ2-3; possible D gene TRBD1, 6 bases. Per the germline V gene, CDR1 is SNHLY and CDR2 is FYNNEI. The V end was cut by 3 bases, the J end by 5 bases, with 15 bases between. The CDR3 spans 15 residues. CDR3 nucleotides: TGTGCCAGCAGTGATCGGACAGTCAGTGGAGATACGCAGTATTTT. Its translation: CASSDRTVSGDTQYF.

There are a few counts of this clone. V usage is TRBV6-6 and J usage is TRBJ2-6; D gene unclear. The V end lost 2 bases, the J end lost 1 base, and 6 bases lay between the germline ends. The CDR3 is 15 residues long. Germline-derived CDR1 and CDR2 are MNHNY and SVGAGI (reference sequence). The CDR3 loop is CASSYVMSGANVLTF. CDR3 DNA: TGTGCCAGCAGTTACGTTATGTCTGGGGCCAACGTCCTGACTTTC.

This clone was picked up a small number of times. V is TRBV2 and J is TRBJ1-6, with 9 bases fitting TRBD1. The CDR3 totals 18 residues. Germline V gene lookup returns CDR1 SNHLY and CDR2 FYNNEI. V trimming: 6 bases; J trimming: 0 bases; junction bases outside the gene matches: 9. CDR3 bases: TGTGCCAGCAGCCCCGGGACAGGGACCAGCTCCTATAATTCACCCCTCCACTTT. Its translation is CASSPGTGTSSYNSPLHF.

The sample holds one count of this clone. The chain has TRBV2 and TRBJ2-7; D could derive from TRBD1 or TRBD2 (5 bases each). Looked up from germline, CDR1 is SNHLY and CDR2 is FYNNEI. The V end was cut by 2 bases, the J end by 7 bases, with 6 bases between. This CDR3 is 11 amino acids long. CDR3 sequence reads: CASSEWGEQYF. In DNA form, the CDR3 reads TGTGCCAGCAGTGAATGGGGGGAGCAGTACTTC.

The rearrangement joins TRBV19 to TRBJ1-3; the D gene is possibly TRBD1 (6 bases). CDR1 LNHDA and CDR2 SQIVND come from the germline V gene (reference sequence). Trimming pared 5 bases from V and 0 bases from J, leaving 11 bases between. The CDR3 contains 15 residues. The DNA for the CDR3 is TGTGCCAGTAGTGGACAGTCTAGCTCTGGAAACACCATATATTTT. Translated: CASSGQSSSGNTIYF.

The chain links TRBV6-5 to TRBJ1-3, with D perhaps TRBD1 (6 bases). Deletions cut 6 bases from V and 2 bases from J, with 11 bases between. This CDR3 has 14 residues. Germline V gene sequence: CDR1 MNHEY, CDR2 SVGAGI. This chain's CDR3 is CASSPGTTGNTIYF. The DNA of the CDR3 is TGTGCCAGCAGCCCCGGGACAACTGGAAACACCATATATTTT.

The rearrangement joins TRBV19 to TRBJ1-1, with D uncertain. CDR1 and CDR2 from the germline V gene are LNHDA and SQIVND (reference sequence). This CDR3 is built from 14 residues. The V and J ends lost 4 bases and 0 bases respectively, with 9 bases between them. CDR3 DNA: TGTGCCAGTAGTACCACACCCTTGAACACTGAAGCTTTCTTT. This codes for CASSTTPLNTEAFF.

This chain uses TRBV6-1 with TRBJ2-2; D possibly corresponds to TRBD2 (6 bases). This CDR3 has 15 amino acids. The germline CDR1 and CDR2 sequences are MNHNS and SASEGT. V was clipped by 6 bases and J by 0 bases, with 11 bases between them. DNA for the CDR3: TGTGCCAGCAGGAGACTAGTCCCGAACACCGGGGAGCTGTTTTTT. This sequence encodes CASRRLVPNTGELFF.

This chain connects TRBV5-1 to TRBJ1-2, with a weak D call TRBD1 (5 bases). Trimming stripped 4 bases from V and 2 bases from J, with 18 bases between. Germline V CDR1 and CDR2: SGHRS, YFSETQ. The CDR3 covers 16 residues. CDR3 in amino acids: CASSLRPGQGNYGYTF. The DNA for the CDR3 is TGCGCCAGCAGCCTGAGGCCGGGGCAGGGAAACTATGGCTACACCTTC.

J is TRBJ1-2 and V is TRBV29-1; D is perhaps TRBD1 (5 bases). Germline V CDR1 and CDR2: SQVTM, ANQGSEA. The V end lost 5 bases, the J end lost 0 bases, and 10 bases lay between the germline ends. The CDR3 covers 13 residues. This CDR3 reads CSVSDSSNYGYTF. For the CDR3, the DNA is TGCAGCGTTTCCGACAGCTCTAACTATGGCTACACCTTC.

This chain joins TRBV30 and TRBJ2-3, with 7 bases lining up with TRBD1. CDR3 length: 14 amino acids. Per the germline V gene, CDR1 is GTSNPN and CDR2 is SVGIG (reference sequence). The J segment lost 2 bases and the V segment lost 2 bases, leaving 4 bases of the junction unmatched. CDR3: CAWSPGTATDTQYF. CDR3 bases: TGTGCCTGGAGTCCGGGGACAGCCACAGATACGCAGTATTTT.

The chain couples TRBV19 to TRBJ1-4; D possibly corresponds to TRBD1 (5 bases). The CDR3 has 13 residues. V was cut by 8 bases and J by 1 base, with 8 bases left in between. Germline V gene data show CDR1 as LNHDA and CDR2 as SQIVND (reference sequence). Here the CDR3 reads CASQGGTNEKLFF. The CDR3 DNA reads TGTGCCAGTCAGGGAGGAACTAATGAAAAACTGTTTTTT.

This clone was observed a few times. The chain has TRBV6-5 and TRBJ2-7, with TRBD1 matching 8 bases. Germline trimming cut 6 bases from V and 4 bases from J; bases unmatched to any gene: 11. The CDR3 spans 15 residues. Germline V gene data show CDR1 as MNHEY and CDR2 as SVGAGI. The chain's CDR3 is CASSKGTGRSYEQYF. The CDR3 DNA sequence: TGTGCCAGCAGCAAGGGGACAGGACGATCGTACGAGCAGTACTTC.

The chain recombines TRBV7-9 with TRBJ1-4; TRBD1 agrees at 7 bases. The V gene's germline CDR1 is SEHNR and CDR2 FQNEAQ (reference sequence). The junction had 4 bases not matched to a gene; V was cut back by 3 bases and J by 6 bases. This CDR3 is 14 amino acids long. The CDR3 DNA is TGTGCCAGCAGCTTGAGAGGGGGCGATGAAAAACTGTTTTTT. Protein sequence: CASSLRGGDEKLFF.

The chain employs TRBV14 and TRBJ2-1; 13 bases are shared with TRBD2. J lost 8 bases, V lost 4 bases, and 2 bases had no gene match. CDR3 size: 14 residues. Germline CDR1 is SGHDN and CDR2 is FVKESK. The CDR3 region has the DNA TGTGCCAGCAGCCCCGGGACTAGCGGGGATGAGCAGTTCTTC. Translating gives CASSPGTSGDEQFF.

The CDR3 DNA is TGTGCCAGCCGTAGGAGCGGAGTCTACGAGCAGTACTTC. Its protein is CASRRSGVYEQYF. The J gene is TRBJ2-7, the V gene TRBV6-5, with D tentatively TRBD2 (5 bases). There are 13 residues in the CDR3. Germline V gives CDR1 MNHEY, CDR2 SVGAGI. V lost 8 bases and J 3 bases, leaving 14 bases between the germline ends.